This T cell receptor beta chain was retrieved from a study of radiotherapy plus CTLA-4 blockade in lung cancer. Findings of the study overall: Clones of tumor-derived TCRs expanded in blood after radiotherapy plus ipilimumab.

The ends lost 4 bases at V and 2 bases at J; junction bases unmatched: 2. Germline loops: CDR1 SGHNT, CDR2 YYREEE (reference sequence). The CDR3 sequence is 15 residues long. The table lists this clone with a few counts. What it binds is not known. TCRdb's copy holds only in-frame clones and misses some; the assay was immunoSEQ multiplex PCR. The sample has around 120,000 clones, more than 65% seen once; the top ten hold over 4%. The source of this sequence is a human donor with non-small cell lung cancer who had a partial response to radiotherapy plus ipilimumab. The chain joins TRBV5-4 to TRBJ1-3; TRBD1 matches 11 bases. Here the sequenced sample was peripheral blood, taken from a patient treated with radiotherapy plus ipilimumab. In DNA, the CDR3 is TGTGCCAGCAGCCTGGGACAGGGGGCTGGAAACACCATATATTTT. Amino acids: CASSLGQGAGNTIYF.